This TCR beta chain was found in a study of blood T cells in healthy people across ages. The authors ran a second PCR of roughly 6 to 12 cycles using a sample-barcoded 5' primer and a J-beta primer mix. MiXCR, applied by TCRdb to the 5' RACE reads, yields one record per CDR3 protein. The repertoire holds about 970,000 distinct CDR3 sequences, with approximately 50% as singletons. This clonotype came up a few times. The source material was blood. The TCR was taken from a woman aged 55-70 years in good health.

The CDR3 loop is CSARPHSKYYEQYF. Written as DNA, the CDR3 is TGCAGTGCTAGGCCTCATTCGAAGTATTACGAGCAGTACTTC. This chain uses TRBV20-1 with TRBJ2-7; no firm D call. V lost 3 bases to trimming and J lost 4 bases, with 16 bases between them. CDR1 DFQATT and CDR2 SNEGSKA come from the germline V gene (reference sequence). The length of the CDR3 is 14 residues.